Below, 24 T cell receptor beta chains from the same sample are listed, as sequenced in a study of control samples from healthy donors and cancer patients. Assay used: immunoSEQ multiplex PCR; TCRdb lists only in-frame clones, some missing. The table records over 100,000 clones, 80% to 95% of them present only once. Sequencing input: blood. These receptors all stem from a man between 18 and 29 years old in good health.

In DNA form, the CDR3 reads TGTGCCAGCAGTTATTCGGACAGGGCTGGGGCCAACGTCCTGACTTTC. It specifies CASSYSDRAGANVLTF. The rearrangement links TRBV6-5 to TRBJ2-6, with 8 bases fitting TRBD1. The ends lost 3 bases at V and 2 bases at J; junction bases unmatched: 3. Per germline, CDR1 MNHEY and CDR2 SVGAGI. The CDR3 totals 16 residues.

This clone was seen once. The chain recombines TRBV5-4 with TRBJ2-7; D possibly corresponds to TRBD1 (6 bases). The V gene's germline CDR1 is SGHNT and CDR2 YYREEE (reference sequence). The CDR3 runs to 17 residues. V lost 4 bases and J lost 4, with 24 bases in between. The CDR3 nucleotides read TGTGCCAGCAGCCCGGACGTCAGGGGCCGTATTGGTTACGAGCAGTACTTC. Encoded protein: CASSPDVRGRIGYEQYF.

The rearrangement links TRBV6-5 to TRBJ1-1, with D hard to call. The CDR3 is 14 amino acids. Germline lookup yields CDR1 MNHEY and CDR2 SVGAGI. Trimming removed 5 bases from V and 4 bases from J, with 14 bases in between. CDR3 nucleotide sequence: TGTGCCAGCAGTCTCCCTTTTCGGGGCACTGAAGCTTTCTTT. This translates into CASSLPFRGTEAFF.

The chain recombines TRBV4-1 with TRBJ1-6, with no clear D. The V gene's germline CDR1 is MGHRA and CDR2 YSYEKL. The CDR3 is 15 residues long. V was shortened by 4 bases and J by 9 bases, with 16 bases between the two germline ends. The CDR3 DNA reads TGCGCCAGCAGCCGAATCGCGTCAGGATTTTCACCCCTCCACTTT. It codes for CASSRIASGFSPLHF.

The J gene is TRBJ1-1, the V gene TRBV13; D is undetermined. V was pared by 4 bases and J by 4 bases, with 4 bases between. Germline values: CDR1 PRHDT, CDR2 FYEKMQ (reference sequence). CDR3 length: 11 residues. The CDR3 is CASSSLTEAFF. In DNA, the CDR3 is TGTGCCAGCAGCTCTCTCACTGAAGCTTTCTTT.

The rearrangement joins TRBV5-6 to TRBJ1-2; D call uncertain. This CDR3 is 14 amino acids long. Germline CDR1 is SGHDT and CDR2 is YYEEEE. The V end was cut by 2 bases, the J end by 4 bases, with 12 bases between. The CDR3 loop reads CASSLPPPGYGYTF. In DNA form, the CDR3 reads TGTGCCAGCAGCTTACCGCCGCCTGGCTATGGCTACACCTTC.

This chain links TRBV19 with TRBJ2-3, with D perhaps matching TRBD1 (6 bases). Germline V gives CDR1 LNHDA, CDR2 SQIVND (reference sequence). The CDR3 length is 15 residues. The V gene lost 5 bases and the J gene lost 0 bases, with 12 bases spanning the gap. This CDR3 is CASSRQVTSTDTQYF. The CDR3 DNA reads TGTGCCAGTAGTCGACAGGTAACTAGCACAGATACGCAGTATTTT.

V usage is TRBV7-2 and J usage is TRBJ2-1, with 8 bases fitting TRBD2. Germline V gene data show CDR1 as SGHTA and CDR2 as FQGNSA. Trimming took 1 base from V and 10 from J; bases not matched to a gene: 9. This CDR3 is built from 15 residues. The CDR3 here is CASSLVDGGASEQFF. As DNA, the CDR3 is TGTGCCAGCAGCTTAGTCGACGGGGGGGCGTCCGAGCAGTTCTTC.

This chain links TRBV10-3 with TRBJ1-5; TRBD1 aligns across 11 bases. V trimming: 2 bases; J trimming: 4 bases; junction bases outside the gene matches: 7. The CDR3 is 17 residues long. Germline V gene sequence: CDR1 ENHRY, CDR2 SYGVKD. CDR3 protein: CAISETTGTGGNQPQHF. Here the CDR3 DNA reads TGTGCCATCAGTGAGACAACAGGGACAGGGGGAAATCAGCCCCAGCATTTT.

This clone occurred once. The chain couples TRBV2 to TRBJ2-7, with D unclear. Trimming took off 4 bases at V and 3 bases at J, with 13 bases between the two ends. Germline V CDR1 and CDR2: SNHLY, FYNNEI. The CDR3 has 14 amino acids. The CDR3 spells CASSVGPPVYEQYF. DNA for the CDR3: TGTGCCAGCAGTGTTGGCCCGCCGGTCTACGAGCAGTACTTC.

There are a few counts of this clone. The chain uses TRBV12-5 and TRBJ1-5; D might be TRBD1 (6 bases). There are 17 residues in the CDR3. V was clipped by 4 bases and J by 6 bases, with 22 bases between them. Germline V gene lookup returns CDR1 LGHNT and CDR2 FRNRAP. CDR3 sequence reads: CASGSTGIGTGAQPQHF. CDR3 in DNA: TGTGCTAGTGGTTCAACAGGGATCGGCACGGGGGCTCAGCCCCAGCATTTT.

The chain couples TRBV27 to TRBJ1-6, with D perhaps matching TRBD1 (6 bases). The length of the CDR3 is 14 residues. Germline CDR1 MNHEY, CDR2 SMNVEV (reference sequence). V shed 2 bases and J shed 6 bases, with 8 bases lying between them. The DNA of the CDR3 is TGTGCCAGCAGTTTAGTAGGGGGTAATTCACCCCTCCACTTT. Translating it yields CASSLVGGNSPLHF.

This chain connects TRBV5-1 to TRBJ2-2; the match to TRBD1 covers 10 bases. Losses at the gene ends were 5 bases for V and 5 bases for J; bases not matched to a gene: 9. The germline gives CDR1 SGHRS, CDR2 YFSETQ. The CDR3 runs 16 residues. The CDR3 reads CASRVGDRGHTGELFF. CDR3 coding DNA: TGCGCCAGCAGGGTCGGTGACAGGGGGCATACCGGGGAGCTGTTTTTT. Together with reference TRBV5-1 and TRBJ2-2, the CDR3 gives the full variable domain: KAGVTQTPRYLIKTRGQQVTLSCSPISGHRSVSWYQQTPGQGLQFLFEYFSETQRNKGNFPGRFSGRQFSNSRSEMNVSTLELGDSALYLCASRVGDRGHTGELFFGEGSRLTVL.

The sample holds one count of this clone. The gene calls are TRBV20-1 and TRBJ1-6; the D is unclear. Germline lookup yields CDR1 DFQATT and CDR2 SNEGSKA (reference sequence). The CDR3 contains 14 residues. Trimming stripped 3 bases from V and 8 bases from J, with 14 bases between. This CDR3 reads CSASSSQHYSPLHF. CDR3 coding DNA: TGCAGTGCTAGTAGTTCACAGCATTATTCACCCCTCCACTTT.

The chain couples TRBV7-9 to TRBJ2-3; D unresolved. CDR3 length: 15 residues. CDR1 SEHNR and CDR2 FQNEAQ come from the germline V gene (reference sequence). V was trimmed by 3 bases and J by 4 bases, leaving 14 bases between them. The CDR3 protein is CASSFNSRSADTQYF. The CDR3 region has the DNA TGTGCCAGCAGCTTTAACAGTAGAAGCGCAGATACGCAGTATTTT.

The table lists this clone with a count of one. V is TRBV5-4 and J is TRBJ1-2, with 9 positions matching TRBD1. V gave up 6 bases and J gave up 1 base; unmatched junction bases: 10. CDR1 and CDR2 from the germline V gene are SGHNT and YYREEE (reference sequence). The CDR3 totals 16 residues. CDR3 residues: CASNPTGGLINYGYTF. The CDR3 DNA is TGTGCCAGCAACCCGACAGGGGGTCTTATTAACTATGGCTACACCTTC.

The V and J genes are TRBV27 and TRBJ1-1; the D is unclear. The V end lost 0 bases, the J end lost 3 bases, and 23 bases lay between the germline ends. Per the germline V gene, CDR1 is MNHEY and CDR2 is SMNVEV (reference sequence). This CDR3 region has 19 residues. CDR3: CASSLSILGLGPRDTEAFF. The CDR3 coding sequence is TGTGCCAGCAGTTTATCCATCTTGGGATTGGGCCCACGGGACACTGAAGCTTTCTTT.

J is TRBJ2-2 and V is TRBV6-1; D assignment may be TRBD1 or TRBD2 (6 bases each). The V gene's germline CDR1 is MNHNS and CDR2 SASEGT. The V and J ends lost 2 bases and 11 bases respectively, with 30 bases between them. The CDR3 is 19 amino acids. The CDR3 loop reads CASSELFWGAGPLFDELFF. CDR3 DNA sequence: TGTGCCAGCAGTGAACTCTTTTGGGGGGCCGGCCCTTTATTCGATGAGCTGTTTTTT.

The chain recombines TRBV10-1 with TRBJ1-2; a weak D match, TRBD1 (5 bases). The length of the CDR3 is 18 residues. Per germline, CDR1 WNHNN and CDR2 SYGVQD (reference sequence). V lost 8 bases, J lost 5 bases, and 30 bases lay in between. The DNA for the CDR3 is TGCGCCAGCGAAAGAACAAAGAGGACGGGTATATGGGGGTATGGCTACACCTTC. It translates to CASERTKRTGIWGYGYTF.

This clone was counted a single time. The chain couples TRBV29-1 to TRBJ1-2; D uncertain. CDR1 and CDR2 (germline): SQVTM, ANQGSEA. CDR3 length equals 13 residues. V lost 1 base and J 2 bases, leaving 8 bases between the germline ends. In DNA, the CDR3 is TGCAGCGTTGAAGTAGAAGACAACTATGGCTACACCTTC. It specifies CSVEVEDNYGYTF. Filled out from reference TRBV29-1 and TRBJ1-2, the complete variable domain reads SAVISQKPSRDICQRGTSLTIQCQVDSQVTMMFWYRQQPGQSLTLIATANQGSEATYESGFVIDKFPISRPNLTFSTLTVSNMSPEDSSIYLCSVEVEDNYGYTFGSGTRLTVV.

The chain joins TRBV30 to TRBJ1-1; 8 positions agree with TRBD1. Germline assignment: CDR1 GTSNPN and CDR2 SVGIG (reference sequence). The CDR3 has 15 residues. The V gene end was trimmed by 1 base and the J gene end by 3 bases; junction bases not matched to a gene: 7. CDR3 residues: CAWSALDRDYTEAFF. Here the CDR3 DNA reads TGTGCCTGGAGTGCACTGGACAGGGACTACACTGAAGCTTTCTTT.

The chain recombines TRBV6-6 with TRBJ1-5; D is unclear. Trimming left V 0 bases short and J 10 bases short, with 16 bases between. This CDR3 contains 15 residues. Germline lookup yields CDR1 MNHNY and CDR2 SVGAGI (reference sequence). CDR3 amino acids: CASSYSGAAVGPQHF. CDR3 bases: TGTGCCAGCAGTTACTCGGGCGCCGCTGTAGGTCCCCAGCATTTT.

The chain joins TRBV9 to TRBJ1-4; unclear D gene. CDR3 size: 14 residues. V lost 2 bases, J lost 4 bases, and 9 bases lay in between. Germline lookup yields CDR1 SGDLS and CDR2 YYNGEE. The CDR3 sequence is CASSVSGLNEKLFF. In DNA form, the CDR3 reads TGTGCCAGCAGCGTCTCTGGGCTTAATGAAAAACTGTTTTTT.

This clone came up once. The V call is TRBV27, the J call TRBJ2-3; 8 positions agree with TRBD2. This CDR3 has 15 amino acids. Germline CDR1 MNHEY, CDR2 SMNVEV (reference sequence). After removal of 6 bases from V and 4 bases from J, the junction contained 9 bases not matched to a gene. The DNA for the CDR3 is TGTGCCAGCAGCCTCATCGCGGGGGGTGCAGATACGCAGTATTTT. Its protein is CASSLIAGGADTQYF.